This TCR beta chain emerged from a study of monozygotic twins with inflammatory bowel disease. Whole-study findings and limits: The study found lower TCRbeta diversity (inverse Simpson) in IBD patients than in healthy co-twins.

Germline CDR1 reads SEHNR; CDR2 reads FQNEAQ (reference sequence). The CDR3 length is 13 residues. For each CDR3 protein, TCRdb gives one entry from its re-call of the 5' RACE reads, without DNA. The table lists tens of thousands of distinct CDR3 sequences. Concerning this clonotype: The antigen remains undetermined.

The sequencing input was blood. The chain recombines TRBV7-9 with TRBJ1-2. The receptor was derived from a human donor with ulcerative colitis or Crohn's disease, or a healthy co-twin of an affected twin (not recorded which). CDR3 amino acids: CASSLASGDGYTF.